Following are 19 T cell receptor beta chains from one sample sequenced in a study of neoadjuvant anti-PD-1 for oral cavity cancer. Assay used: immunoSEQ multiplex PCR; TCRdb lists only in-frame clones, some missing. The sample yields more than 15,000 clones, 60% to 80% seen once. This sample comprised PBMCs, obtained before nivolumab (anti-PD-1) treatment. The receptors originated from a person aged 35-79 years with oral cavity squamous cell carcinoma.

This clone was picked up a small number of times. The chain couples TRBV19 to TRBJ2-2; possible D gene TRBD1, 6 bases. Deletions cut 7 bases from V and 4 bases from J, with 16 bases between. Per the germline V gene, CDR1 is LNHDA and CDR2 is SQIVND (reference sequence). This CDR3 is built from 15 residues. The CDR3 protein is CASTHSGRGTGELFF. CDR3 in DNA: TGTGCCAGTACCCACTCAGGCAGGGGCACCGGGGAGCTGTTTTTT.

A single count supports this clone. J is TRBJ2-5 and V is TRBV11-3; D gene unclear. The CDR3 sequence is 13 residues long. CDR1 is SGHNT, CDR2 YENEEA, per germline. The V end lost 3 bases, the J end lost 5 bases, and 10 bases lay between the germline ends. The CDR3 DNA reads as TGTGCCAGCAGCTTGAACTTTGGGGAGACCCAGTACTTC. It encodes CASSLNFGETQYF.

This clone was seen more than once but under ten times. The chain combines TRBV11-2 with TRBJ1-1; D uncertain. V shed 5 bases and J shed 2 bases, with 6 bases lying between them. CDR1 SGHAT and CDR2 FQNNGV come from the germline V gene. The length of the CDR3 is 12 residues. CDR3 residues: CASSLSNTEAFF. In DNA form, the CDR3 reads TGTGCCAGCAGCCTCAGCAACACTGAAGCTTTCTTT.

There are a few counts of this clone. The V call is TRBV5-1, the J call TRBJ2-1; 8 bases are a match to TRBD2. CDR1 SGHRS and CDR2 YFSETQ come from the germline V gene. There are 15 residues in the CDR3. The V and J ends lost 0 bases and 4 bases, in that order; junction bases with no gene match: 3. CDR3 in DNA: TGCGCCAGCAGCTTGGCCAGCGGGAGTTACAATGAGCAGTTCTTC. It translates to CASSLASGSYNEQFF.

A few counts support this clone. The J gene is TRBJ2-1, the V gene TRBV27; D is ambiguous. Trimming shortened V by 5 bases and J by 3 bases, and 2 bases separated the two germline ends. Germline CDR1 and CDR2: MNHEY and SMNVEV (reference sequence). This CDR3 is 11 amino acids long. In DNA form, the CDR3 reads TGTGCCAGCAGTGGCTACAATGAGCAGTTCTTC. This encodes CASSGYNEQFF.

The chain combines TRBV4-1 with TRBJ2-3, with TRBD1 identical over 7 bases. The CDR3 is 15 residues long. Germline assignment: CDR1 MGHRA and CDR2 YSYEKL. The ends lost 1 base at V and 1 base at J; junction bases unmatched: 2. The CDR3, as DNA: TGCGCCAGCAGCCAAGTAGGGGGCGGCACAGATACGCAGTATTTT. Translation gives CASSQVGGGTDTQYF.

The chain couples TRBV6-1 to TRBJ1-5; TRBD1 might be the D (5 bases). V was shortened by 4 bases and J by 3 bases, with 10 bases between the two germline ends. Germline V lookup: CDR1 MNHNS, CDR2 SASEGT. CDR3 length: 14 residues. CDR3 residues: CASSAQDINQPQHF. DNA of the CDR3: TGTGCCAGCAGTGCACAGGATATCAATCAGCCCCAGCATTTT.

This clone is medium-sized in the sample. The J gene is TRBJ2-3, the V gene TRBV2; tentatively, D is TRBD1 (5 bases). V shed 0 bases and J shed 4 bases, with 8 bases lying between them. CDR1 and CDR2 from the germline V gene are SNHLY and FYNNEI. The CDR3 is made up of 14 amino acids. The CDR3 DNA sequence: TGTGCCAGCAGTGAAGCTGGCAGGGCAGATACGCAGTATTTT. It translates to CASSEAGRADTQYF.

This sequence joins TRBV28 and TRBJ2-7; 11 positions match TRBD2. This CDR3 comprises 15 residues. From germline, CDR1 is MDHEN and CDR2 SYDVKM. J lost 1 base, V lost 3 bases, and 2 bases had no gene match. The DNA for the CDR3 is TGTGCCAGCAGTTTGACTAGCGGGACTTCCTACGAGCAGTACTTC. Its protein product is CASSLTSGTSYEQYF.

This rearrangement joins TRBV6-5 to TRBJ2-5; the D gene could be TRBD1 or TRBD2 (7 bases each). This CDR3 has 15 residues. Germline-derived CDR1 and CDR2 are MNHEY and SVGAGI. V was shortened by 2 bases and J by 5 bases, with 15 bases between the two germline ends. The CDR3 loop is CASSYTTGEGETQYF. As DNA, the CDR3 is TGTGCCAGCAGTTACACCACAGGGGAGGGGGAGACCCAGTACTTC.

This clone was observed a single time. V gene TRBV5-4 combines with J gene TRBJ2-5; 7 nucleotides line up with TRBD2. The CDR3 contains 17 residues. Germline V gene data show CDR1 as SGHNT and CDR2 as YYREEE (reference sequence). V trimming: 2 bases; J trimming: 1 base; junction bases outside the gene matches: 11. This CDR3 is CASSFPGLAVGQETQYF. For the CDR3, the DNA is TGTGCCAGCAGCTTCCCTGGTCTAGCGGTCGGCCAAGAGACCCAGTACTTC.

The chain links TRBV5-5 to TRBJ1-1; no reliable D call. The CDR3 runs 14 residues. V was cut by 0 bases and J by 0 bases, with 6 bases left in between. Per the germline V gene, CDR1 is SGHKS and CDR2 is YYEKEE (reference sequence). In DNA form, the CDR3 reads TGTGCCAGCAGCTTGGGGACTCTGAACACTGAAGCTTTCTTT. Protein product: CASSLGTLNTEAFF.

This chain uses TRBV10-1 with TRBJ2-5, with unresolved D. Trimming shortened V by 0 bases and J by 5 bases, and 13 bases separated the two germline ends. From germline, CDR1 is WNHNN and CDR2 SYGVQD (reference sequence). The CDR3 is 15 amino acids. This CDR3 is CASSESIAGGETQYF. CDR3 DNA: TGCGCCAGCAGTGAGTCTATCGCCGGTGGGGAGACCCAGTACTTC.

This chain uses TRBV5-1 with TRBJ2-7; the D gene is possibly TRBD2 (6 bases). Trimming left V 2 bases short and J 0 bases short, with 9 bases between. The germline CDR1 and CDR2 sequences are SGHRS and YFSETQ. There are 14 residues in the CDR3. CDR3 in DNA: TGCGCCAGCAGCTTCCGGGGGAACTCCTACGAGCAGTACTTC. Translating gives CASSFRGNSYEQYF.

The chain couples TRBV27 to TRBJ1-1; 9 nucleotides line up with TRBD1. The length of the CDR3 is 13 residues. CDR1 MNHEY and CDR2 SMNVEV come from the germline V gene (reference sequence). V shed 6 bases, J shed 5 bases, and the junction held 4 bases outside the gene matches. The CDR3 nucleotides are TGTGCCAGCAGCGGACAGGGGAGGACTGAAGCTTTCTTT. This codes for CASSGQGRTEAFF.

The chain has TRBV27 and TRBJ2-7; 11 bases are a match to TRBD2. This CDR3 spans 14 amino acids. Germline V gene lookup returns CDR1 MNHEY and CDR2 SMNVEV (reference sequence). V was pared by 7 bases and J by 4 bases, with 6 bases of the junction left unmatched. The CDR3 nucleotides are TGTGCCAGCACTACTAGCGGGAGAACTTACGAGCAGTACTTC. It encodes CASTTSGRTYEQYF.

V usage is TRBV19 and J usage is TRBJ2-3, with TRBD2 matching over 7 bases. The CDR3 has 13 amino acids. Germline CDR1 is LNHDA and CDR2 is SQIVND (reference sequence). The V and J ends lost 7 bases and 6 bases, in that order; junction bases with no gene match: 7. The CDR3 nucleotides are TGTGCCAGTATGCCTAGCGGAGGGGATACGCAGTATTTT. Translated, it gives CASMPSGGDTQYF.

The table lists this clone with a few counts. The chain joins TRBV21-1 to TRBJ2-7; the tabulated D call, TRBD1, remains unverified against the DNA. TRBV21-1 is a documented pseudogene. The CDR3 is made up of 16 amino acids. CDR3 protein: CASSPEKDRMVYEQYF. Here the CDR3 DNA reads TGTGCCAGCAGCCCAGAAAAGGACAGGATGGTGTACGAGCAGTACTTC.

CDR3 DNA: TGTGCCAGCAACAAAGGGGGGCCCGAAGAGACCCAGTACTTC. Translating it yields CASNKGGPEETQYF. This chain links TRBV11-2 with TRBJ2-5; D assignment may be TRBD1 or TRBD2 (6 bases each). Germline V lookup: CDR1 SGHAT, CDR2 FQNNGV. V lost 7 bases and J 3 bases, leaving 15 bases between the germline ends. This CDR3 contains 14 residues. Filled out from reference TRBV11-2 and TRBJ2-5, the complete variable domain reads EAGVAQSPRYKIIEKRQSVAFWCNPISGHATLYWYQQILGQGPKLLIQFQNNGVVDDSQLPKDRFSAERLKGVDSTLKIQPAKLEDSAVYLCASNKGGPEETQYFGPGTRLLVL.